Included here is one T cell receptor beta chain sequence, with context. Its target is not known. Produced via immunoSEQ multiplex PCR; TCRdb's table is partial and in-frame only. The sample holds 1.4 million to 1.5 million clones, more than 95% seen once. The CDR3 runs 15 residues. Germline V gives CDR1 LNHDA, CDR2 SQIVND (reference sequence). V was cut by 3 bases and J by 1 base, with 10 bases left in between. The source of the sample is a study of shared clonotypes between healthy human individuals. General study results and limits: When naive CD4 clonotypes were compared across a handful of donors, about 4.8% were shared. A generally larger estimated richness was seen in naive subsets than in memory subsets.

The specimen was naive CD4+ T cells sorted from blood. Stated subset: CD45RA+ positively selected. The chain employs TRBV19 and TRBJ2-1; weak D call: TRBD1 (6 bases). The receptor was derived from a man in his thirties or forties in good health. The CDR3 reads CASSITTGSYNEQFF. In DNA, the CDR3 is TGTGCCAGTAGTATTACCACAGGGTCCTACAATGAGCAGTTCTTC.